This TCR beta chain appears in the sequencing data of a study of blood T cells in healthy people across ages. Combining a sample-barcoded 5' primer with a J-beta primer mix, a second PCR ran for roughly 7 to 12 cycles. Each CDR3 protein is one row after TCRdb ran MiXCR on the 5' RACE reads. Found here are 1.5 million to 2 million distinct CDR3 sequences, roughly a third of them singletons; the top ten hold about 10%. Germline CDR1 and CDR2: MDHEN and SYDVKM. CDR3 length: 17 residues. V lost 6 bases and J 1 base, leaving 19 bases between the germline ends. This clonotype was obtained from a woman aged 25-40 years in good health. The sequenced material came from blood. The chain employs TRBV28 and TRBJ1-5, with D possibly TRBD1 on 6 matching bases. CDR3 sequence reads: CASSSSMGGGSNQPQHF. The CDR3 region has the DNA TGTGCCAGCAGCTCGAGCATGGGGGGCGGGAGCAATCAGCCCCAGCATTTT.